The sequence of this T cell receptor (beta chain) was determined in a study of breast tumors, draining lymph nodes, adjacent tissues. General study results and limits: Tumor T cell lymph node origin was a supported hypothesis, not proven. Tumor repertoires ranked between lymph nodes and nontumor tissue in diversity, with V and J gene preferences.

This clonotype showed up many times. The antigen remains unidentified. Breast cancer patients provided tissue from their axillary draining lymph nodes. One entry per CDR3 protein, called by TCRdb with MiXCR from the multiplex PCR reads. The data contain about 230,000 distinct CDR3 sequences, 32% of them singletons. Trimming removed 4 bases from V and 6 bases from J, with 8 bases in between. Germline V gives CDR1 SGHNT, CDR2 YENEEA. CDR3 length: 12 residues. The chain has TRBV11-3 and TRBJ2-3; maybe TRBD1 (6 bases). The sequence derives from a female donor with breast cancer. Some clones in this sample may be carry-over from other donors' samples. Sequenced material: axillary lymph node tissue. The CDR3 reads CASSSDRDTQYF. The CDR3 DNA is TGTGCCAGCAGCTCCGACAGGGATACGCAGTATTTT. The variable domain in full, with the rest retrieved from reference TRBV11-3 and TRBJ2-3, is EAGVVQSPRYKIIEKKQPVAFWCNPISGHNTLYWYLQNLGQGPELLIRYENEEAVDDSQLPKDRFSAERLKGVDSTLKIQPAELGDSAVYLCASSSDRDTQYFGPGTRLTVL.